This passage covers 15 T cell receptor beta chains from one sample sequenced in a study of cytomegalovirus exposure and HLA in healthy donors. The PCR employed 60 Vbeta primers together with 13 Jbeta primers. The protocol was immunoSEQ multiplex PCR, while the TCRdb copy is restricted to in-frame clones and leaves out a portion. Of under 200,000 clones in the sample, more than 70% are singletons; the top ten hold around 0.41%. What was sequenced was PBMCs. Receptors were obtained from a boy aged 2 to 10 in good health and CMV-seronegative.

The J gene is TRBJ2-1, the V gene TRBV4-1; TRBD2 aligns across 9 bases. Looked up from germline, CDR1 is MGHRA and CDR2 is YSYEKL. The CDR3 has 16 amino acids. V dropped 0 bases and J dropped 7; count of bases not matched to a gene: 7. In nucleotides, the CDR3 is TGCGCCAGCAGCCAAGATTTTCTAGCGGGAATTAATGAGCAGTTCTTC. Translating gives CASSQDFLAGINEQFF.

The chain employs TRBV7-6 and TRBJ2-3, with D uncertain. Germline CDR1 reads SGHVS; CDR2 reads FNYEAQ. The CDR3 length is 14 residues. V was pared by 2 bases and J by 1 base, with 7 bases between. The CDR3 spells CASSLTGGTDTQYF. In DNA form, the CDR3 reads TGTGCCAGCAGCTTAACGGGTGGCACAGATACGCAGTATTTT.

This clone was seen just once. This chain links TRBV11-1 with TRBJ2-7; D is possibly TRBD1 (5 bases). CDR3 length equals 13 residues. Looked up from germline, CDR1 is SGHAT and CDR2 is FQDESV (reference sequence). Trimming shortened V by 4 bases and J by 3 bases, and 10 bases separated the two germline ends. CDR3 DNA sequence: TGTGCCAGCAGCTCCAGACAGAACTACGAGCAGTACTTC. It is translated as CASSSRQNYEQYF.

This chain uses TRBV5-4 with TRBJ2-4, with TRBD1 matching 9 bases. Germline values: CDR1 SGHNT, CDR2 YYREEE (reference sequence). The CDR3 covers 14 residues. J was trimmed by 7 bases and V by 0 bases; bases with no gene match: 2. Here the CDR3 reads CASSLDRGPNIQYF. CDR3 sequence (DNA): TGTGCCAGCAGCTTGGACAGGGGGCCGAACATTCAGTACTTC.

Written as DNA, the CDR3 is TGTGCCAGCAGCCTGGGACAGAACACCGGGGAGCTGTTTTTT. It encodes CASSLGQNTGELFF. This sequence joins TRBV6-1 and TRBJ2-2, with D possibly matching TRBD1 (6 bases). The length of the CDR3 is 14 residues. Germline V CDR1 and CDR2: MNHNS, SASEGT. Deletions cut 6 bases from V and 1 base from J, with 9 bases between.

CDR3 bases: TGTGCCAGCAGCCGAGGGACTAGCGGGAAAAACATTCAGTACTTC. Translated, it gives CASSRGTSGKNIQYF. This rearrangement joins TRBV27 to TRBJ2-4, with 12 bases identical to TRBD2. Germline loops: CDR1 MNHEY, CDR2 SMNVEV (reference sequence). V lost 6 bases to trimming and J lost 4 bases; unmatched junction nucleotides: 4. The CDR3 totals 15 residues.

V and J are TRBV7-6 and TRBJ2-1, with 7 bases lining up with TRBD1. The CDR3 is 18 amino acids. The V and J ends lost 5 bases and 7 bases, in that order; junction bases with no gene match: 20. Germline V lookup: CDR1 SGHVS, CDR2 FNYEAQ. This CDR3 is CASSQSLGTATYENEQFF. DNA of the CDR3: TGTGCCAGCAGCCAAAGCTTGGGGACAGCCACATACGAAAATGAGCAGTTCTTC. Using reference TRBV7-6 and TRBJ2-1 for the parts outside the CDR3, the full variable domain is GAGVSQSPRYKVTKRGQDVALRCDPISGHVSLYWYRQALGQGPEFLTYFNYEAQQDKSGLPNDRFSAERPEGSISTLTIQRTEQRDSAMYRCASSQSLGTATYENEQFFGPGTRLTVL.

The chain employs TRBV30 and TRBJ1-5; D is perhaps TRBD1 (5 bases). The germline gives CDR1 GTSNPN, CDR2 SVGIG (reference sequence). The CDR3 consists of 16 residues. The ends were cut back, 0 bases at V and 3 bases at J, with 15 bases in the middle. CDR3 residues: CAWSVAQTVYNQPQHF. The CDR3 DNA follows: TGTGCCTGGAGTGTAGCCCAGACAGTTTACAATCAGCCCCAGCATTTT.

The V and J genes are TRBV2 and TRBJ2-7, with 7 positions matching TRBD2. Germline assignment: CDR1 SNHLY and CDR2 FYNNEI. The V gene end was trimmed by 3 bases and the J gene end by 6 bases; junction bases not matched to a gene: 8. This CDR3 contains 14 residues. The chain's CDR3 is CASSDRGRVSEQYF. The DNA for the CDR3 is TGTGCCAGCAGTGACCGCGGGAGAGTTTCCGAGCAGTACTTC.

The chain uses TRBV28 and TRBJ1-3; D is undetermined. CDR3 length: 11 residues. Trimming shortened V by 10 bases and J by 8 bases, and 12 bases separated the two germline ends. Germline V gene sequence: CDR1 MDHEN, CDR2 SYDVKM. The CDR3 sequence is CAIQDPDTIYF. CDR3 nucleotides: TGTGCCATCCAGGATCCGGACACCATATATTTT.

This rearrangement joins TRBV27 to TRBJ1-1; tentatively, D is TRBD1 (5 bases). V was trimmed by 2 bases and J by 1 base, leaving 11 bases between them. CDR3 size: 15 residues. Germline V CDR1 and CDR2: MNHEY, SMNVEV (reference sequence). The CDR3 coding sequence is TGTGCCAGCAGTTTAGGGGCAGGGCCGAACACTGAAGCTTTCTTT. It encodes CASSLGAGPNTEAFF.

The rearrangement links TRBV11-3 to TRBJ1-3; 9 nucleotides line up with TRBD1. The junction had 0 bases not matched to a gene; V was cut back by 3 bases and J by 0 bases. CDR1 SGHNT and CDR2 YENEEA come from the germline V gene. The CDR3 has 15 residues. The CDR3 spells CASSLTGGSGNTIYF. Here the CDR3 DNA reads TGTGCCAGCAGCTTGACAGGGGGCTCTGGAAACACCATATATTTT.

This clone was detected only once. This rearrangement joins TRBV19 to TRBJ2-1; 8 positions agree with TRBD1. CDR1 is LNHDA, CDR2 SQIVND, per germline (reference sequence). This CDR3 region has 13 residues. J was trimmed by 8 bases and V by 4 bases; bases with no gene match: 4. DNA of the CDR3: TGTGCCAGTAGTAAGGACAGGGACGATGAGCAGTTCTTC. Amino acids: CASSKDRDDEQFF. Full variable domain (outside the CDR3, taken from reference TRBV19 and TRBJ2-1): DGGITQSPKYLFRKEGQNVTLSCEQNLNHDAMYWYRQDPGQGLRLIYYSQIVNDFQKGDIAEGYSVSREKKESFPLTVTSAQKNPTAFYLCASSKDRDDEQFFGPGTRLTVL.

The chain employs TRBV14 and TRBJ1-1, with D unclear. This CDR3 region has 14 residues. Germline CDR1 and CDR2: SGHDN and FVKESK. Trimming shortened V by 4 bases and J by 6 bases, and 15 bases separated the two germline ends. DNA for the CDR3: TGTGCCAGCAGCCGACCCCGGGGTTACGCTGAAGCTTTCTTT. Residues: CASSRPRGYAEAFF.

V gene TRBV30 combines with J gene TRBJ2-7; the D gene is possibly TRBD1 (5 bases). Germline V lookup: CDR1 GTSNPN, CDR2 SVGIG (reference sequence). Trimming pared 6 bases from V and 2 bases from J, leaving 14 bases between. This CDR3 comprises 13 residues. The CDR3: CACQRGITYEQYF. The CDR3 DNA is TGTGCCTGTCAAAGGGGAATCACCTACGAGCAGTACTTC.